The entry below describes one T cell receptor (beta chain). Its antigen has not been determined. Base quality data are lacking; no much larger clone is found one base away. This specimen comes from a study of response to subunit inactivated influenza vaccine (dated by TCRdb to the late 2010s). Regarding the complete study: Deep quantitative T cell receptor repertoire profiling was used in the study to track responses to a trivalent subunit inactivated influenza vaccine.

Based on the germline V gene (reference sequence), the CDR1 and CDR2 sequences are LGHDT and YNNKEL. The germline ends are 10 bases apart after V is trimmed by 4 bases and J by 1 base. From the cysteine up to the phenylalanine, the CDR3 has a length of 14 residues. Here the CDR3 DNA is all that survives: 42 bases in frame from base 1. The library was prepared using RT-PCR. Sequencing took place on an Illumina HiSeq 2500. TCRdb itself trimmed the public reads at Q25 with fastp, ran MiXCR and retained productive beta chains. Records with the same CDR3 protein are collapsed into one entry carrying the most frequent genes and DNA. The sample table contains about 520,000 distinct CDR3 sequences; only one count was recorded for about 25% of them. Clones ranked in the top ten supply approximately 2% of the sample. Overall results and qualifications from the work: The authors proposed that each seasonal influenza vaccination may bring in only a limited number of new T cells.

The material sequenced was CD4+ T cells sorted from PBMCs, taken roughly 5 days after vaccination. The TCR was taken from a man aged 45-65 years who received an inactivated influenza vaccine. Donor details come from another sample of the same person, matched by shared clones. The chain uses TRBV3-1 and TRBJ1-2; perhaps TRBD1 is the D gene, with 6 bases matching. CDR3 loop: CASSRDRHNYGYTF. The DNA sequence follows: TGTGCCAGCAGCCGTGACAGGCATAACTATGGCTACACCTTC.